This is a list of T cell receptor beta chains from one sample in a study of blood T cells in healthy people across ages. MiXCR, applied by TCRdb to the 5' RACE reads, yields one record per CDR3 protein. Counted here are under 2,000,000 distinct CDR3 sequences, less than 50% occurring once; the ten biggest clones make up more than 2%. Sequenced: blood. The receptor set was obtained from a woman in her thirties or forties in good health. CDR3s include the opening cysteine and the closing phenylalanine or tryptophan. The order of the fields is CDR3 length, J gene, V gene, CDR3 protein.

CDR3 length: 15
J gene: TRBJ2-1
V gene: TRBV7-3
CDR3 protein: CASRPAGARDNEQFF

CDR3 length: 16
J gene: TRBJ1-5
V gene: TRBV4-1
CDR3 protein: CASSQGPGTGFGPQHF

CDR3 length: 15
J gene: TRBJ1-1
V gene: TRBV7-6
CDR3 protein: CASSPKSSEGTEAFF

CDR3 length: 14
J gene: TRBJ2-1
V gene: TRBV15
CDR3 protein: CATSREVEGNEQFF

CDR3 length: 14
J gene: TRBJ1-2
V gene: TRBV6-2/TRBV6-3
CDR3 protein: CASSYAQGAWGYTF

CDR3 length: 14
J gene: TRBJ1-2
V gene: TRBV7-9
CDR3 protein: CASSSDRVVYGYTF

CDR3 length: 16
J gene: TRBJ2-7
V gene: TRBV6-1
CDR3 protein: CASSEVSTVHSYEQYF

CDR3 length: 15
J gene: TRBJ2-1
V gene: TRBV15
CDR3 protein: CATSRVPFSGDEQFF

CDR3 length: 18
J gene: TRBJ2-5
V gene: TRBV27
CDR3 protein: CASSLTLPGTGVLNKQYF

CDR3 length: 13
J gene: TRBJ2-1
V gene: TRBV12-3/TRBV12-4
CDR3 protein: CASSPIYYNEQFF

CDR3 length: 13
J gene: -
V gene: TRBV6-2/TRBV6-3
CDR3 protein: CASSRPSRDEQYF

CDR3 length: 16
J gene: TRBJ2-4
V gene: TRBV12-3/TRBV12-4
CDR3 protein: CASSPFRTLAKNIQYF

CDR3 length: 15
J gene: TRBJ1-4
V gene: TRBV20-1
CDR3 protein: CSVLPPDRGDEKLFF

CDR3 length: 16
J gene: TRBJ2-1
V gene: TRBV21-1
CDR3 protein: CALAGASGGALNEQFF

CDR3 length: 14
J gene: TRBJ1-6
V gene: TRBV27
CDR3 protein: CASKPGALGSPLHF

CDR3 length: 12
J gene: TRBJ2-4
V gene: TRBV20-1
CDR3 protein: CSAGETKNIQYF

CDR3 length: 13
J gene: TRBJ1-6
V gene: TRBV6-5
CDR3 protein: CASRGTANSPLHF

CDR3 length: 18
J gene: TRBJ1-2
V gene: TRBV9
CDR3 protein: CASSVAVTRGAIDYGYTF

CDR3 length: 19
J gene: TRBJ2-1
V gene: TRBV7-2
CDR3 protein: CASSLAHHLIASSYNEQFF

CDR3 length: 13
J gene: TRBJ1-6
V gene: TRBV10-2
CDR3 protein: CASASSYNSPLHF

CDR3 length: 15
J gene: TRBJ2-5
V gene: TRBV27
CDR3 protein: CASRRIVNSLETQYF

CDR3 length: 18
J gene: TRBJ2-1
V gene: TRBV24-1
CDR3 protein: CATSPPVERGASYNEQFF

CDR3 length: 16
J gene: TRBJ2-4
V gene: TRBV7-2
CDR3 protein: CASSPRGGTGKNIQYF

CDR3 length: 14
J gene: -
V gene: TRBV20-1
CDR3 protein: CSARDRLRAYEQYF

CDR3 length: 17
J gene: TRBJ2-3
V gene: TRBV5-1
CDR3 protein: CASSTGTSGGGADTQYF

CDR3 length: 12
J gene: TRBJ2-7
V gene: TRBV28
CDR3 protein: CVTQGSMYEQYF

CDR3 length: 19
J gene: TRBJ1-6
V gene: TRBV27
CDR3 protein: CASKPNLGKPSSYNSPLHF

CDR3 length: 12
J gene: TRBJ1-1
V gene: TRBV28
CDR3 protein: CASSLVGGRVFF

CDR3 length: 15
J gene: TRBJ1-1
V gene: TRBV6-4
CDR3 protein: CASSDSGQGSTEAFF

CDR3 length: 14
J gene: TRBJ2-5
V gene: TRBV29-1
CDR3 protein: CSVAAGGIWETQYF

CDR3 length: 12
J gene: TRBJ1-2
V gene: TRBV28
CDR3 protein: CASSPGHGGYTF

CDR3 length: 14
J gene: TRBJ2-3
V gene: TRBV4-2
CDR3 protein: CASSTPVDTDTQYF

CDR3 length: 15
J gene: TRBJ2-5
V gene: TRBV7-8
CDR3 protein: CASSLGRTGEETQYF

CDR3 length: 16
J gene: TRBJ2-5
V gene: TRBV5-5
CDR3 protein: CASSLGRDRGRETQYF

CDR3 length: 15
J gene: TRBJ2-5
V gene: TRBV7-2
CDR3 protein: CASSLADRPQETQYF

CDR3 length: 15
J gene: TRBJ2-3
V gene: TRBV24-1
CDR3 protein: CATSDAGTETDTQYF

CDR3 length: 13
J gene: -
V gene: TRBV7-9
CDR3 protein: CASRSVVRETQYF

CDR3 length: 12
J gene: TRBJ2-1
V gene: TRBV29-1
CDR3 protein: CSVDGGYNEQFF

CDR3 length: 14
J gene: -
V gene: TRBV28
CDR3 protein: CASSLPMTEETQYF

CDR3 length: 15
J gene: TRBJ1-2
V gene: TRBV7-2
CDR3 protein: CASSLKSGGHYGYTF

CDR3 length: 14
J gene: TRBJ2-7
V gene: TRBV18
CDR3 protein: CASSRETANYEQYF

CDR3 length: 13
J gene: TRBJ2-7
V gene: TRBV10-3
CDR3 protein: CAIKSDSPYEQYF

CDR3 length: 20
J gene: TRBJ2-1
V gene: TRBV28
CDR3 protein: CASSISSNPVPVQGPNEQFF

CDR3 length: 16
J gene: TRBJ1-2
V gene: TRBV4-3
CDR3 protein: CASSQDFTGALYGYTF

CDR3 length: 16
J gene: TRBJ1-6
V gene: TRBV14
CDR3 protein: CASSQKYGASNSPLHF

CDR3 length: 18
J gene: TRBJ2-5
V gene: TRBV20-1
CDR3 protein: CSASVTSVVLPYQETQYF

CDR3 length: 17
J gene: TRBJ1-4
V gene: TRBV11-2
CDR3 protein: CASSLGRSLTTNEKLFF

CDR3 length: 13
J gene: TRBJ2-3
V gene: TRBV20-1
CDR3 protein: CSALGWGTDTQYF